These 9 T cell receptor beta chains came from one sample sequenced in a study of blood T cells in healthy people across ages. It was with a sample-barcoded 5' primer and a J-beta primer mix that a second PCR of about 7 to 12 cycles was run. TCRdb re-called the 5' RACE reads with MiXCR, one entry per CDR3 protein. The data show approximately 760,000 distinct CDR3 sequences, 20% to 25% seen once. These records were also assigned to another study, of T cells of mothers and their children.

Sample: blood. These receptors all stem from a boy aged 5-17 years in good health.

The table lists this clonotype with a few counts. The chain recombines TRBV28 with TRBJ1-5; 7 nucleotides agree with TRBD1. This CDR3 has 14 residues. CDR1 MDHEN and CDR2 SYDVKM come from the germline V gene. With V trimmed by 7 bases and J by 3 bases, 6 bases remained unmatched. CDR3 DNA sequence: TGTGCCAGCATCTCACAGGGGATCAATCAGCCCCAGCATTTT. This sequence encodes CASISQGINQPQHF.

The chain employs TRBV7-2 and TRBJ2-4; tentatively, D is TRBD2 (6 bases). The V end was cut by 5 bases, the J end by 0 bases, with 17 bases between. Germline V CDR1 and CDR2: SGHTA, FQGNSA. The CDR3 covers 17 residues. This chain's CDR3 is CASSPFEGTLAKNIQYF. The DNA of the CDR3 is TGTGCCAGCAGCCCCTTCGAGGGGACTCTAGCCAAAAACATTCAGTACTTC.

The chain carries TRBV15 and TRBJ1-5; 8 bases match TRBD1. In germline, CDR1 is LNHNV, CDR2 YYDKDF (reference sequence). The length of the CDR3 is 17 residues. Losses at the gene ends were 3 bases for V and 6 bases for J; bases not matched to a gene: 13. CDR3 residues: CATSSYTGTGRIQPQHF. CDR3 nucleotides: TGTGCCACCAGCAGCTATACCGGGACAGGACGTATTCAGCCCCAGCATTTT.

This chain links TRBV20-1 with TRBJ1-2; no reliable D call. The CDR3 loop spans 11 amino acids. Germline V gives CDR1 DFQATT, CDR2 SNEGSKA (reference sequence). Trimming took off 5 bases at V and 8 bases at J, with 12 bases between the two ends. The CDR3 DNA reads TGCAGTGCTCCCTCCTCGAAAGGCTACACCTTC. Translating gives CSAPSSKGYTF.

This clonotype occurred a few times. The chain recombines TRBV19 with TRBJ2-5; 12 bases are shared with TRBD2. Matching the DNA end better, TRBJ2-1 makes the J call doubtful. CDR1 is LNHDA, CDR2 SQIVND, per germline (reference sequence). The CDR3 consists of 15 residues. CDR3 coding DNA: TGTGCCAGTACCCCGACTAGCGGGGGCTACAATGAGCAGTTCTTC. Translation: CASTPTSGGYNEQFF.

This clonotype was detected only a few times. This chain uses TRBV6-6 with TRBJ1-4; D not certain. Trimming took 5 bases from V and 8 from J, leaving 6 bases between them. Germline CDR1 is MNHNY and CDR2 is SVGAGI (reference sequence). The CDR3 consists of 11 residues. The CDR3 region has the DNA TGTGCCAGCAGTAATGAGGAAAAACTGTTTTTT. Translated: CASSNEEKLFF.

The chain uses TRBV12-3 or TRBV12-4 and TRBJ1-4; possibly TRBD1 for D (5 bases). This CDR3 region has 15 residues. V lost 1 base to trimming and J lost 5 bases, with 11 bases between them. The CDR3 DNA reads as TGTGCCAGCAGTTTAGACAGGACGGAAAATGAAAAACTGTTTTTT. This sequence encodes CASSLDRTENEKLFF.

This clonotype was detected many times. One junction end does not reproduce the germline sequence, and a read error may be involved. V usage is TRBV4-1 and J usage is TRBJ2-7, with D perhaps TRBD2 (5 bases). Germline V gene sequence: CDR1 MGHRA, CDR2 YSYEKL. This CDR3 spans 12 amino acids. CDR3 DNA: TGTGCCAGCAGTCCCCGGGGCTACGAGCAGTACTTC. This codes for CASSPRGYEQYF.

The rearrangement links TRBV12-3 or TRBV12-4 to TRBJ2-7, with a tentative D call TRBD2 (6 bases). This CDR3 region has 16 residues. V dropped 4 bases and J dropped 1 base, with 17 bases sitting between them. The CDR3 DNA reads TGTGCCAGCAGTTCAGCCGGGACTGACCTTTCCTACGAGCAGTACTTC. Its translation: CASSSAGTDLSYEQYF.